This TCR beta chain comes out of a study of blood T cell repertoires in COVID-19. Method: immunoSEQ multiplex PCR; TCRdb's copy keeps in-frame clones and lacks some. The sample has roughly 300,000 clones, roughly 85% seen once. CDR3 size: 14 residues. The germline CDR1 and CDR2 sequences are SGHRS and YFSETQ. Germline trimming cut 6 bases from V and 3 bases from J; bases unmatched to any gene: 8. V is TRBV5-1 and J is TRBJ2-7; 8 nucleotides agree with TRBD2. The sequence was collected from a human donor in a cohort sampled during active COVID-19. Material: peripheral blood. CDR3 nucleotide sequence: TGCGCCAGCAAGGGAGCGGGGGAGCTCTACGAGCAGTACTTC. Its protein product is CASKGAGELYEQYF. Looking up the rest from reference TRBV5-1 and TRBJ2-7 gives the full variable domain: KAGVTQTPRYLIKTRGQQVTLSCSPISGHRSVSWYQQTPGQGLQFLFEYFSETQRNKGNFPGRFSGRQFSNSRSEMNVSTLELGDSALYLCASKGAGELYEQYFGPGTRLTVT.